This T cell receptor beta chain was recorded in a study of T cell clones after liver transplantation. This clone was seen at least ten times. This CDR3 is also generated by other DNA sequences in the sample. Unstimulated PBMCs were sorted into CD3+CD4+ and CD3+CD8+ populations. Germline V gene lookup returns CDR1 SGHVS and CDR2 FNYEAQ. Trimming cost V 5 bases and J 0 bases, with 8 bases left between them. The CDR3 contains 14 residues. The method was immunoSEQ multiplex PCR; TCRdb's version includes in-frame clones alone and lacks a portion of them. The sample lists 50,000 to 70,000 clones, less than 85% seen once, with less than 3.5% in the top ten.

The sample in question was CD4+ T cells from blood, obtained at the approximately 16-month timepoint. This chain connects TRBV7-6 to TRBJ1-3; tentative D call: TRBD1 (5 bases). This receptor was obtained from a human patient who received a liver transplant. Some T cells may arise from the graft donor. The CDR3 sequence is CASSPRDSGNTIYF. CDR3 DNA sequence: TGTGCCAGCAGCCCCAGGGACTCTGGAAACACCATATATTTT.